Here is one T cell receptor (beta chain) with its context. This entry belongs to a study of cytomegalovirus exposure and HLA in healthy donors. The PCR had 60 Vbeta and 13 Jbeta primers. Some clones are missing from TCRdb's copy, which holds only in-frame ones; the method was immunoSEQ multiplex PCR. Of 150,000 or so clones in the sample, around 75% are singletons; the top ten hold less than 8.5%. V lost 10 bases, J lost 0 bases, and 19 bases lay in between. The V gene's germline CDR1 is SEHNR and CDR2 FQNEAQ (reference sequence). The CDR3 loop spans 15 amino acids. The gene calls are TRBV7-9 and TRBJ2-7, with D maybe TRBD1 (5 bases). The sample consisted of PBMCs. This clonotype was obtained from a man in his thirties or forties in good health and CMV-seropositive. CDR3 sequence (DNA): TGTGCCACCAGGGTCGATCTCGACAGCTCCTACGAGCAGTACTTC. Protein product: CATRVDLDSSYEQYF.